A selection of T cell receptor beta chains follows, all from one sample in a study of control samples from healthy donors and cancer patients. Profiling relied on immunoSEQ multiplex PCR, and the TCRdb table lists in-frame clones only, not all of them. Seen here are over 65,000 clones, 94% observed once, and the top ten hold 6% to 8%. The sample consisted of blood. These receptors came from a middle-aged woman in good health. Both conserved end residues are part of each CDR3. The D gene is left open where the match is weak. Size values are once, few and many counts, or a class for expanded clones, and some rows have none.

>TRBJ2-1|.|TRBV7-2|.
TGTGCCAGCAGCTTAGTGGGTAGTGGGGTCAATGAGCAGTTCTTC
CASSLVGSGVNEQFF
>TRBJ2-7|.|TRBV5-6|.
TGTGCCAGCAGCTTTAGACAGCTACCCTACGAGCAGTACTTC
CASSFRQLPYEQYF
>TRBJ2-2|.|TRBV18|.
TGTGCCAGCTCACCAGGCTTGAACACCGGGGAGCTGTTTTTT
CASSPGLNTGELFF
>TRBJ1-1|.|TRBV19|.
TGTGCCAGTAGCAGACGCAGGGACGTCGGCACTGAAGCTTTCTTT
CASSRRRDVGTEAFF
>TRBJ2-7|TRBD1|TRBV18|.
TGTGCCAGCTCACCCGGGACAGGGGACTACGAGCAGTACTTC
CASSPGTGDYEQYF
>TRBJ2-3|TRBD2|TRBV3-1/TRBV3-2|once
TGTGCCAGCAGCCATGGAGCGGGAGTGGGCACAGATACGCAGTATTTT
CASSHGAGVGTDTQYF
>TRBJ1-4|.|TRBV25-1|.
TGTGCCAGCAGTGAATGGCAGGGGTACGAAAAACTGTTTTTT
CASSEWQGYEKLFF
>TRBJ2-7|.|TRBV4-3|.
TGCGCCAGCAGCCAACCAGGCTACGAGCAGTACTTC
CASSQPGYEQYF
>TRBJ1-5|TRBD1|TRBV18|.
TGTGCCAGCTCCCATGGGACAGACAATCAGCCCCAGCATTTT
CASSHGTDNQPQHF
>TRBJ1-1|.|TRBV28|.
TGTGCCAGCAGTTTGGCGATTTCAGAGAACACTGAAGCTTTCTTT
CASSLAISENTEAFF
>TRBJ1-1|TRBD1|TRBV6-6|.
TGTGCCAGCAGCTTCACAGGGGTTAGCGCTGAAGCTTTCTTT
CASSFTGVSAEAFF
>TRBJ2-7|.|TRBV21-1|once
TGTGCCAGCAGTACCAAAGCGCAATATTTCTACGAGCAGTACTTC
CASSTKAQYFYEQYF
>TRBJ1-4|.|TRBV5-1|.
TGCGCCAGCAGCTTACGCTCCCCCTTACCCCCTGAAAAACTGTTTTTT
CASSLRSPLPPEKLFF
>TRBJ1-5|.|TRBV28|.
TGTGCCAGCAGTTTCCGGCAGCCCCAGCATTTT
CASSFRQPQHF
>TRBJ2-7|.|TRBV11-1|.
TGTGCCAGCAGCTCCCCGGGGCAGGGCTACGAGCAGTACTTC
CASSSPGQGYEQYF
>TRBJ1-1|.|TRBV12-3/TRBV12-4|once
TGTGCCAGCAACGTAAATAGGGCGAGCGGAGCTTTCTTT
CASNVNRASGAFF
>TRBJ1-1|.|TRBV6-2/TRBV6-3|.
TGTGCCAGCAGTTACTTTGCCCCCACCTCTCTCGGAGCTTTCTTT
CASSYFAPTSLGAFF
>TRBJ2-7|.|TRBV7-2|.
TGTGCCAGCAGCATCCCTCCAATCTACGAGCAGTACTTC
CASSIPPIYEQYF
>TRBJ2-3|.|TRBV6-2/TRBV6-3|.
TGTGCCAGCAGTTACGGTTGGGGTCAGGGAGGAGGTGATGGCGGCACAGATACGCAGTATTTT
CASSYGWGQGGGDGGTDTQYF
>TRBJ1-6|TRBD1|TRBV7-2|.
TGTGCCAGCAGAAAGCCCGGGACAGTATTATCACCCCTCCACTTT
CASRKPGTVLSPLHF
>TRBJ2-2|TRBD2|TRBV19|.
TGTGCCAGCTCCCGACTAGCGGGATCCACCGGGGAGCTGTTTTTT
CASSRLAGSTGELFF
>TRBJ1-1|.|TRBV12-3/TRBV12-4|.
TGTGCCAGCAGTTTCATGGGGACAACTGAAGCTTTCTTT
CASSFMGTTEAFF
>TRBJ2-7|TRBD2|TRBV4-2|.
TGTGCCAGCAGCCAAGATCTAGCGGACTACGGGGAGCAGTACTTC
CASSQDLADYGEQYF
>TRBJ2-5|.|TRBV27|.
TGTGCCAGCAGTTCTTGGGACCGCCAAGAGACCCAGTACTTC
CASSSWDRQETQYF
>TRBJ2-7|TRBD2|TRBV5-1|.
TGCGCCAGCATGGCCAGCGGGGTATACGAGCAGTACTTC
CASMASGVYEQYF
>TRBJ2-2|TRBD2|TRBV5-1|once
TGCGCCAGCAGCTTGGTGGGACTAGCGGGAGGGCCAGTCACCGGGGAGCTGTTTTTT
CASSLVGLAGGPVTGELFF
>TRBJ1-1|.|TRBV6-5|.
TGTGCCAGCAGTTACGCCAGGGCACAGTGGGAAGCTTTCTTT
CASSYARAQWEAFF
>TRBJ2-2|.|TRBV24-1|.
TGTGCCACCACCACGTGGGGCACCGGGGAGCTGTTTTTT
CATTTWGTGELFF
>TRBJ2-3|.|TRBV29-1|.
TGCAGCGTTGAGCGGAGGGAAGGGGATACGCAGTATTTT
CSVERREGDTQYF
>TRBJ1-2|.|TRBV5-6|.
TGTGCCAGCAGAGACCGGGACGGTAACTATGGCTACACCTTC
CASRDRDGNYGYTF
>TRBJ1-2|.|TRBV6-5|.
TGTGCCAGCAGTTTAGACAGTCGGAGGCACTATGGCTACACCTTC
CASSLDSRRHYGYTF
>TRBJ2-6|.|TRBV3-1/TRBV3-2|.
TGTGCCAGCAGCTGGGATCTGGGCTCTGGGGCCAACGTCCTGACTTTC
CASSWDLGSGANVLTF
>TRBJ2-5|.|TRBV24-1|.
TGTGCCACCAGTGATTTGCGGCAGGGGACCCAAGAGACCCAGTACTTC
CATSDLRQGTQETQYF
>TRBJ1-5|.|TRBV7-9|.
TGTGCCAGCAGCTTAGCGGTCAGGCCTCATCAGCCCCAGCATTTT
CASSLAVRPHQPQHF
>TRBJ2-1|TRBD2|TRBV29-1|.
TGCAGCGTTGGTCGCAGACTAGCGGTTTACAATGAGCAGTTCTTC
CSVGRRLAVYNEQFF
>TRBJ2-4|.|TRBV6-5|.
TGTGCCAGCAGGTCACAGGCCGAGGGCATTCAGTACTTC
CASRSQAEGIQYF
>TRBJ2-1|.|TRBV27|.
TGTGCCAGCAGTTTTTCCTACAATGAGCAGTTCTTC
CASSFSYNEQFF
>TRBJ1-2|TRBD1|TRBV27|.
TGTGCCAGCAGTTCCCCGACAGGGCTCATCCTTCACTATGGCTACACCTTC
CASSSPTGLILHYGYTF
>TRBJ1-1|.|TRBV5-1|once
TGCGCCAGCAGGCTGACGGAATTCACTGAAGCTTTCTTT
CASRLTEFTEAFF
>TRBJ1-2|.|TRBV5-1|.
TGCGCCAGCAGCTTGATACGGGGGCGAGGCTACACCTTC
CASSLIRGRGYTF
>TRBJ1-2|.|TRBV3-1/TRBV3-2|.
TGTGCCAGCAGCCAACCCACAATGGGGTACTATGGCTACACCTTC
CASSQPTMGYYGYTF
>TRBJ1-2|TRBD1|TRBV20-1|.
TGCAGTGCTAGTTTTGGGGACAGGGTTAATGGCTACACCTTC
CSASFGDRVNGYTF
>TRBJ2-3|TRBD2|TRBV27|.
TGTGCCAGCAGTTATTTAGCGGGGGGCACAGATACGCAGTATTTT
CASSYLAGGTDTQYF
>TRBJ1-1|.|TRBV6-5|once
TGTGCCAGCACCCTAACAGCAAAGAACACTGAAGCTTTCTTT
CASTLTAKNTEAFF
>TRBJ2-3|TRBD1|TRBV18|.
TGTGCCAGCTCACCACCGTCTACAGGGGGCACAGATACGCAGTATTTT
CASSPPSTGGTDTQYF
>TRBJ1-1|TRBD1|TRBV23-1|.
TGCGCCAGCAGTCAATCGGGGACAGGGATTGGGAACACTGAAGCTTTCTTT
CASSQSGTGIGNTEAFF
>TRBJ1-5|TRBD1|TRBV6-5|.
TGTGCCAGCAGTCGGGACAGGGGAGAGCCCCAGCATTTT
CASSRDRGEPQHF
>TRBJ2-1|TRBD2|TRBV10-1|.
TGCGCCAGCGCGCTAGCGGAAAACAATGAGCAGTTCTTC
CASALAENNEQFF
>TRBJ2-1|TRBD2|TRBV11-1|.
TGTGCCAGCAGGGGACTAGCGGTAGGCTATGAGCAGTTCTTC
CASRGLAVGYEQFF
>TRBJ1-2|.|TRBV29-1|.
TGCAGCGCCAGGGGAAACTATGGCTACACCTTC
CSARGNYGYTF
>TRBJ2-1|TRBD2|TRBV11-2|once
TGTGCCAGCAGCTTCCCGTTCTCAGCGGGGCGAAATGAGCAGTTCTTC
CASSFPFSAGRNEQFF
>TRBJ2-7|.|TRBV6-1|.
TGTGCCAGCAGTGAAGTCTTGGACAGCTCCTACGAGCAGTACTTC
CASSEVLDSSYEQYF